This T cell receptor (beta chain) was recorded in a study of blood T cell repertoires in COVID-19. Germline V gene data show CDR1 as MNHEY and CDR2 as SVGAGI. This CDR3 has 15 amino acids. V lost 2 bases and J 3 bases, leaving 14 bases between the germline ends. Clinical histories supplied by participants themselves formed the basis of cohort assignment. Per the authors' pipeline: How many nucleated cells were present was estimated from reference gene primer amplification. The repertoire was sequenced with immunoSEQ multiplex PCR; TCRdb's copy has only in-frame clones and lacks some. That table furnishes V, J and clone size, whereas the DNA furnished D and trimming. The table has more than 200,000 clones, more than 80% seen once.

The chain couples TRBV6-5 to TRBJ2-7, with TRBD1 as a possible D gene (7 bases). The receptor's source is a man aged 55 to 69 who had recovered from COVID-19. The material sequenced was PBMCs or T cells enriched from blood (not recorded which). In DNA form, the CDR3 reads TGTGCCAGCAGTTACCCAAGGAGGGGGCACTACGAGCAGTACTTC. It is translated as CASSYPRRGHYEQYF.